Shown below are 5 T cell receptor beta chains from a single sample sequenced in a study of graft-versus-host responses after intestinal transplantation. Sequencing was performed with immunoSEQ multiplex PCR; in TCRdb, only in-frame clones are kept and a portion is missing. The sample comprises several thousand clones, 94% of which are singletons, and less than 1.5% rests with the top ten. This sample comprised PBMCs, obtained 11 days after intestinal transplantation. The source is a human patient who received an intestinal transplant, so some T cells may come from the graft donor.

In its sample, this clone was seen once. The chain recombines TRBV15 with TRBJ2-5; D gene unclear. CDR1 LNHNV and CDR2 YYDKDF come from the germline V gene (reference sequence). Trimming took off 0 bases at V and 2 bases at J, with 7 bases between the two ends. The CDR3 is 14 amino acids. The CDR3 nucleotides are TGTGCCACCAGCAGAGATTTCAGTCAAGAGACCCAGTACTTC. It yields the protein CATSRDFSQETQYF.

V is TRBV20-1 and J is TRBJ2-5; D not resolved. Germline values: CDR1 DFQATT, CDR2 SNEGSKA (reference sequence). The germline V and J ends were trimmed by 5 bases and 2 bases, with 6 bases remaining between them. This CDR3 has 11 residues. The CDR3 here is CSADKQETQYF. The DNA for the CDR3 is TGCAGTGCTGACAAGCAAGAGACCCAGTACTTC.

This chain links TRBV2 with TRBJ1-6; a possible D gene is TRBD1 (5 bases). The CDR3 consists of 15 residues. V gave up 3 bases and J gave up 9 bases, with 15 bases separating them. Germline CDR1 and CDR2: SNHLY and FYNNEI. The CDR3 coding sequence is TGTGCCAGCAGTGATAGGGGCAGGAGGATTTCACCCCTCCACTTT. This gives the protein CASSDRGRRISPLHF. Full variable domain (missing parts from reference TRBV2 and TRBJ1-6): EPEVTQTPSHQVTQMGQEVILRCVPISNHLYFYWYRQILGQKVEFLVSFYNNEISEKSEIFDDQFSVERPDGSNFTLKIRSTKLEDSAMYFCASSDRGRRISPLHFGNGTRLTVT.

This clone appeared once. The chain links TRBV27 to TRBJ2-1; D gene ambiguous. Trimming took 8 bases from V and 2 from J, leaving 16 bases between them. The CDR3 runs 15 residues. The germline CDR1 and CDR2 sequences are MNHEY and SMNVEV (reference sequence). CDR3 residues: CASALLDRTYNEQFF. The CDR3 coding sequence is TGTGCCAGCGCCTTGTTGGACCGAACCTACAATGAGCAGTTCTTC.

This clone was seen a single time. V and J are TRBV25-1 and TRBJ1-5; D is uncertain. The CDR3 length is 14 residues. Germline assignment: CDR1 MGHDK and CDR2 SYGVNS. V dropped 1 base and J dropped 4 bases, with 8 bases sitting between them. The CDR3 is CASSELGSNQPQHF. CDR3 sequence (DNA): TGTGCCAGCAGTGAATTAGGTTCAAATCAGCCCCAGCATTTT.